This T cell receptor beta chain came from a study of memory CD4+ T cells and cytomegalovirus serostatus. Single viable CD3+CD4+CD8-CD45RO+ cells were sorted as the memory CD4+ T cells. Here immunoSEQ multiplex PCR was the method, and the copy in TCRdb shows in-frame clones only, minus some. The table has tens of thousands of clones, over 70% seen once. This CDR3 has 14 amino acids. The V end lost 4 bases, the J end lost 2 bases, and 11 bases lay between the germline ends. CDR1 and CDR2 from the germline V gene are WNHNN and SYGVQD (reference sequence). Sequenced sample: memory CD4+ T cells from blood. This sequence originates from an adult in good health and CMV-seronegative. The rearrangement joins TRBV10-1 to TRBJ1-1; no reliable D call. CDR3 amino acids: CASSGGGQNTEAFF. DNA for the CDR3: TGCGCCAGCAGTGGAGGAGGGCAAAACACTGAAGCTTTCTTT.